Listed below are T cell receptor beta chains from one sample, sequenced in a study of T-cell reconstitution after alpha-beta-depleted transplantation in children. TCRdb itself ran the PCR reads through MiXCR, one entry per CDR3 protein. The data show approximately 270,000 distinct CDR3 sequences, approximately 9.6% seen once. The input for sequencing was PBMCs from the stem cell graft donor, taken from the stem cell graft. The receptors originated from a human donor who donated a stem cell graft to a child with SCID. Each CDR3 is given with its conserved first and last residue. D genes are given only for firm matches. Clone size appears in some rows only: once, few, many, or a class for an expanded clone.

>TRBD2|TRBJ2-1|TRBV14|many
CASSQAFGLDLDEQFF
TGTGCCAGCAGCCAAGCCTTCGGACTAGACTTGGATGAGCAGTTCTTC
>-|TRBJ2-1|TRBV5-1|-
CASSFQVNEQFF
TGCGCCAGCAGTTTCCAGGTAAATGAGCAGTTCTTC
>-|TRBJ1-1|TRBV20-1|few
CSARGGGTGKNLNTEAFF
TGCAGTGCTAGAGGGGGGGGCACAGGGAAAAACCTGAACACTGAAGCTTTCTTT
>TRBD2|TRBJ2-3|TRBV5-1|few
CASSLALASTDTQYF
TGCGCCAGCAGCTTAGCACTAGCGAGCACAGATACGCAGTATTTT
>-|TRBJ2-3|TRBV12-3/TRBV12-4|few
CASSLQESDTQYF
TGTGCCAGCAGCCTACAAGAATCAGATACGCAGTATTTT
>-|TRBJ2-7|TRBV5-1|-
CASSYLGSSSSQYF
TGCGCCAGCAGTTATCTGGGTTCCTCCTCCTCGCAGTACTTC
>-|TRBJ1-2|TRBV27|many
CASSFTANYGYTF
TGTGCCAGCAGTTTCACTGCTAACTATGGCTACACCTTC
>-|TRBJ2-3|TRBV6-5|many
CASSLLQGPNTQYF
TGTGCCAGCAGTCTCCTACAGGGTCCGAATACGCAGTATTTT
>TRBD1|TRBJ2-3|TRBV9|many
CASSVGTGGTDTQYF
TGTGCCAGCAGCGTAGGGACAGGAGGAACAGATACGCAGTATTTT
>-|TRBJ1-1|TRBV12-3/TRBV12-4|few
CASSLISRGNTEAFF
TGTGCCAGCAGTTTGATCTCGAGGGGGAACACTGAAGCTTTCTTT
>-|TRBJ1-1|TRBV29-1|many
CSVNPAGGFEAGNEAFF
TGCAGCGTTAACCCTGCGGGAGGATTTGAGGCGGGCAATGAAGCTTTCTTT
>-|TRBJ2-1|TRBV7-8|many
CASSHHNEQFF
TGTGCCAGCAGCCACCACAATGAGCAGTTCTTC
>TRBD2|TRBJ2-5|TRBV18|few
CASSPLASGGSIGETQYF
TGTGCCAGCTCACCACTCGCTAGCGGTGGCTCTATTGGAGAGACCCAGTACTTC
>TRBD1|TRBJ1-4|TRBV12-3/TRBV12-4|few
CASSKDRLTNEKLFF
TGTGCCAGCAGTAAGGACAGGTTGACTAATGAAAAACTGTTTTTT
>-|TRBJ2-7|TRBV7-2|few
CASSSDLGQNYEQYF
TGTGCCAGCAGCTCGGACTTGGGGCAGAACTACGAGCAGTACTTC
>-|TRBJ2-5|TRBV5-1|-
CASSLVAGPTQETQYF
TGCGCCAGCAGCTTGGTGGCAGGGCCTACCCAAGAGACCCAGTACTTC
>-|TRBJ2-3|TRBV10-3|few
CATEPDSTDTQYF
TGTGCCACCGAACCGGACAGCACAGATACGCAGTATTTT
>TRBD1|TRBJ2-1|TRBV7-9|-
CASTPPVTTGGQFF
TGTGCCAGCACCCCACCCGTAACAACAGGGGGGCAGTTCTTC
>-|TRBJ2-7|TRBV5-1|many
CASSLDTNYEQYF
TGCGCCAGCAGCTTGGACACAAACTACGAGCAGTACTTC
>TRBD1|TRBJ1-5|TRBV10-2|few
CASSEQGANNQPQHF
TGCGCCAGCAGTGAGCAGGGGGCTAACAATCAGCCCCAGCATTTT
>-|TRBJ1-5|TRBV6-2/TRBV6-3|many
CASSYGNQPQHF
TGTGCCAGCAGTTACGGGAATCAGCCCCAGCATTTT
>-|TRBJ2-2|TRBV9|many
CASSVVQSQAGELFF
TGTGCCAGCAGCGTAGTACAGTCCCAGGCCGGGGAGCTGTTTTTT
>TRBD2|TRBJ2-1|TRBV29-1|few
CSVGPLASGGLGINEQFF
TGCAGCGTTGGCCCCCTGGCTAGCGGGGGGCTAGGAATTAATGAGCAGTTCTTC
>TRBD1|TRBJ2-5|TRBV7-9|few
CASSFTQGIQETQYF
TGTGCCAGCAGCTTCACACAGGGGATCCAAGAGACCCAGTACTTC
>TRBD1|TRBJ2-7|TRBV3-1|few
CASSRTGERSYEQYF
TGTGCCAGCAGCCGCACAGGGGAACGGAGCTACGAGCAGTACTTC
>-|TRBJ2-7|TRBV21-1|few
CASEGPSTCEQYF
TGTGCCAGCGAGGGCCCATCGACGTGCGAGCAGTACTTC
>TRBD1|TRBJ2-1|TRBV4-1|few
CASSQDPGGLYNEQFF
TGCGCCAGCAGCCAAGATCCAGGGGGCCTCTACAATGAGCAGTTCTTC
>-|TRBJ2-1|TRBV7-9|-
CASSGTGPNEQFF
TGTGCCAGCAGCGGAACAGGTCCCAATGAGCAGTTCTTC
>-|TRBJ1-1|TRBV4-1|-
CASSQGLGVDTEAFF
TGCGCCAGCAGCCAAGGGCTTGGGGTGGACACTGAAGCTTTCTTT
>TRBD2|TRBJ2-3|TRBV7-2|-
CASGLAGGGTDTQYF
TGTGCCAGCGGACTAGCGGGGGGCGGCACAGATACGCAGTATTTT
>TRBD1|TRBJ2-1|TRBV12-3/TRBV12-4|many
CASSRTGGSYNEQFF
TGTGCCAGCTCCCGGACAGGGGGCTCCTACAATGAGCAGTTCTTC
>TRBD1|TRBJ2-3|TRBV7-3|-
CASSSDRGLDTQYF
TGTGCCAGCAGCTCAGACAGGGGATTAGATACGCAGTATTTT
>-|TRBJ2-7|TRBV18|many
CASSPDYEQYF
TGTGCCAGCTCACCAGACTACGAGCAGTACTTC
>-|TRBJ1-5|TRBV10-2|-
CASRGRGSFQPQHF
TGCGCCAGCCGGGGGAGGGGGTCGTTCCAGCCCCAGCATTTT
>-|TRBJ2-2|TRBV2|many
CASNGLGELFF
TGTGCCAGCAACGGCCTTGGGGAGCTGTTTTTT
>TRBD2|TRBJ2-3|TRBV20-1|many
CSAEDGGYSTDTQYF
TGCAGTGCAGAAGACGGGGGGTACAGCACAGATACGCAGTATTTT
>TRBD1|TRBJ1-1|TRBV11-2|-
CASSQPGTGITEAFF
TGTGCCAGCAGCCAGCCCGGGACAGGGATCACTGAAGCTTTCTTT
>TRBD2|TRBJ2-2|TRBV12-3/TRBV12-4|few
CASSLKKRGYTGELFF
TGTGCCAGCAGTTTAAAGAAGCGGGGCTACACCGGGGAGCTGTTTTTT
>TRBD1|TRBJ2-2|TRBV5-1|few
CASSIGQATNTGELFF
TGCGCCAGCAGCATCGGACAGGCCACGAACACCGGGGAGCTGTTTTTT
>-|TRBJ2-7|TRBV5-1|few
CASSLALDYDLIEQYF
TGCGCCAGCAGCTTGGCGCTGGACTATGACCTTATCGAGCAGTACTTC
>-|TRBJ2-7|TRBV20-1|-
CSATENSYEQYF
TGCAGTGCTACGGAGAACTCCTACGAGCAGTACTTC
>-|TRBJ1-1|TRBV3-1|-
CASSPSGTMNTEAFF
TGTGCCAGCAGCCCCTCGGGAACGATGAACACTGAAGCTTTCTTT
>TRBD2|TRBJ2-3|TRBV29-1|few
CSVAGLAGGPRTDTQYF
TGCAGCGTTGCGGGACTAGCGGGGGGGCCCCGCACAGATACGCAGTATTTT
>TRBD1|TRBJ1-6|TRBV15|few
CATSRDFGQVFSPLHF
TGTGCCACCAGCAGAGATTTCGGACAGGTTTTTTCACCCCTCCACTTT
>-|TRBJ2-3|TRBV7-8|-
CASSLSADTQYF
TGTGCCAGCAGCTTGAGCGCAGATACGCAGTATTTT
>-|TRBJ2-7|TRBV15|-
CATSRVEAYEQYF
TGTGCCACCAGCAGAGTAGAGGCCTACGAGCAGTACTTC
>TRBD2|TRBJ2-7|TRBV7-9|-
CASSPGGTNYEQYF
TGTGCCAGCAGCCCAGGAGGGACTAACTACGAGCAGTACTTC
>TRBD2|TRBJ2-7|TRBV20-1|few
CSASPGTSGGYEQYF
TGCAGTGCTAGCCCCGGGACTAGCGGGGGCTACGAGCAGTACTTC
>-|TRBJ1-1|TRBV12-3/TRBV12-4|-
CASSLSWDTEAFF
TGTGCCAGCAGCCTGAGTTGGGACACTGAAGCTTTCTTT
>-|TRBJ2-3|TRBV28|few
CASSFEYQAHTDTQYF
TGTGCCAGCAGTTTCGAGTACCAAGCTCACACAGATACGCAGTATTTT
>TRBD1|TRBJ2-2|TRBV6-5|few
CASSSHTRDSTTGELFF
TGTGCCAGCAGTTCACACACCCGGGACAGTACCACCGGGGAGCTGTTTTTT
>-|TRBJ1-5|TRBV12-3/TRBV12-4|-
CASSLGWVGQPQHF
TGTGCCAGCAGTTTAGGTTGGGTGGGTCAGCCCCAGCATTTT
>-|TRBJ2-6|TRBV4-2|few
CASSQDEGVGANVLTF
TGTGCCAGCAGCCAAGATGAGGGCGTAGGGGCCAACGTCCTGACTTTC
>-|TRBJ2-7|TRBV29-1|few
CSVGLDEYEQYF
TGCAGCGTCGGCTTAGATGAATACGAGCAGTACTTC
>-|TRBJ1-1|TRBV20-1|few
CSARVDPTDTEAFF
TGCAGTGCTAGAGTTGATCCAACGGACACTGAAGCTTTCTTT